This T cell receptor (beta chain) was identified during a study of shared clonotypes between healthy human individuals. The V gene's germline CDR1 is MGHRA and CDR2 YSYEKL. Trimming pared 6 bases from V and 6 bases from J, leaving 21 bases between. CDR3 length: 16 amino acids. At deep level, the assay was performed. Produced via immunoSEQ multiplex PCR; TCRdb's table is partial and in-frame only. The data contain 450,000 to 500,000 clones, around four fifths of them singletons. This chain links TRBV4-1 with TRBJ2-1; the D gene could be TRBD1 or TRBD2 (5 bases each). This sequence was found in a middle-aged woman in good health. Some clones in this sample may be carry-over from other donors' samples. Sequencing used PBMCs. The CDR3 loop is CASRPISGTPSNEQFF. CDR3 nucleotides: TGCGCCAGCAGGCCAATTTCCGGGACGCCTAGCAATGAGCAGTTCTTC.